Here is one TCR beta chain with its context. This receptor's antigen is unknown. Per-base quality was not reported, and no clone a single base away is much larger than it. Sequences MNHEY (CDR1) and SVGEGT (CDR2) are obtained from the germline V gene. The CDR3 numbers 13 residues from cysteine through phenylalanine. The sequence is cut down to CDR3 DNA, 39 bases in frame from base 1. The junction shows trimming of 4 bases on V and 8 bases on J, and the gene matches do not reach 5 bases of it. Receptors were amplified or captured by 5' RACE. Sequencing took place on an Illumina HiSeq 2500. The second PCR ran for about 6 to 12 cycles and used a J-beta primer mix along with a sample-barcoded 5' primer. A unique molecular identifier was introduced onto each TCR beta cDNA molecule by a template-switch 5' adaptor carrying 12 random nucleotides. Each sample yielded at least 3 million CDR3-containing paired-end reads. First-strand cDNA was synthesized from all RNA with the Mint cDNA synthesis kit, primed by a TRBC-specific oligonucleotide. Following uracil-DNA glycosylase treatment, all cDNA underwent a first 18-cycle PCR with the universal primers M1SS and BC2_uni_R. The source study handled its data this way. Each sample was normalized by randomly selecting 1 million high-quality reads, each carrying a distinct molecular identifier. Reads sharing molecular identifiers were discarded rather than binned into consensus sequences. MiTCR, set to a Q25 quality threshold and the strictest error-elimination algorithm, was used for CDR3 identification, clonotype clustering and error correction. A nonparametric unseen species model using Euler transformation provided a lower-bound estimate of total TCR beta diversity. TCRdb itself trimmed the public reads at Q25 with fastp, ran MiXCR and retained productive beta chains. Under each unique CDR3 protein, matching rows form one entry showing the most common genes and DNA. What appears here as the V and J calls and clone size reflects TCRdb's work, not the paper's. This sample gives under 2 million distinct CDR3 sequences in total; roughly 30% of them show up just once. 11% of the sample is held by the ten biggest clonotypes.

This specimen comes from a study of blood T cells in healthy people across ages (dated by TCRdb to about 2015). Broadly, across the study: In model experiments, template switching captured about one uniquely barcoded TCR beta cDNA molecule for every two T cells. Using deep sequencing normalized with unique cDNA molecular identifiers, the study measured how TCR beta repertoire diversity changes with age. The donors were split into four age groups: young (average 16 years), middle-aged (roughly 39), aged (about 56) and long-lived (under 85). To avoid experimental bias, donors of different ages were distributed randomly across sequencing lanes. Two additional independent replicas of 1 million unique cDNA reads from the same blood draw were analyzed for two donors (one aged 18 to 30 and one aged 80 or older). Overall results and qualifications from the work: Since profiling was done on bulk unsorted PBMCs, naive and antigen-experienced compartments could not be conclusively compared. Total diversity estimates from one million sequenced T cells were considered lower bounds and underestimates. There was a strong correlation between observed TCR beta diversity and the percentage of naive T cells measured by flow cytometry. Because the CMV infection status of the donors was unknown, age-related changes in expanded clonotypes may potentially have been confounded. Observed TCR beta diversity per million T cells fell roughly linearly with age, and a significant reduction was already apparent by age about 36. Compared with the aged group, the long-lived group had more naive CD4+ T cells, fewer expanded clones and increased TCR diversity, suggesting age selection.

Systemically healthy Caucasian individuals from Russia, roughly 40 in total and aged roughly 6 to 100 years, were included as donors. Ten milliliters of peripheral blood were drawn from each donor into EDTA-treated Vacutainer tubes. Ficoll-Paque density-gradient centrifugation was used to isolate PBMCs, with at least 7 million per sample. Total RNA, at least 6 micrograms per sample, was extracted from PBMCs with Trizol reagent. The percentages of naive CD45RAhigh/CD27high T cells were determined by flow cytometry on a PBMC aliquot from every donor. The specimen sequenced was blood. The rearrangement joined TRBV6-2 or TRBV6-3 to TRBJ1-2; 9 bases in between match TRBD1. This receptor was taken from a woman aged 25 to 39 in good health. CDR3 region: CASSLQGAQGYTF. The base sequence is TGTGCCAGCAGTTTACAGGGGGCGCAAGGCTACACCTTC.